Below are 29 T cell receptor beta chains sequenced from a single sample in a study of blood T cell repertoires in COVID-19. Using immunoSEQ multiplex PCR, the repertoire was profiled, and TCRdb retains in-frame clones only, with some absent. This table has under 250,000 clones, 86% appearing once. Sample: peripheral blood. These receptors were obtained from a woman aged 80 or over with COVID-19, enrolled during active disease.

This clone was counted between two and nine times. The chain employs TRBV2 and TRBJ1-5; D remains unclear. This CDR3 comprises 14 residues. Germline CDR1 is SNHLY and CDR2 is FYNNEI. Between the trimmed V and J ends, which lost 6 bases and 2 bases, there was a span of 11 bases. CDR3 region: CASRADMGNQPQHF. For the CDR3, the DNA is TGTGCCAGCAGGGCCGACATGGGCAATCAGCCCCAGCATTTT.

The chain's CDR3 is CASSPGGRAAPNYGYTF. The CDR3 DNA reads as TGCGCCAGCAGCCCTGGGGGCAGGGCGGCCCCTAACTATGGCTACACCTTC. The rearrangement joins TRBV5-1 to TRBJ1-2, with D perhaps matching TRBD1 (6 bases). The CDR3 is made up of 17 amino acids. The V gene's germline CDR1 is SGHRS and CDR2 YFSETQ. With 4 bases removed from V and 0 bases from J, the gap between germline ends came to 19 bases.

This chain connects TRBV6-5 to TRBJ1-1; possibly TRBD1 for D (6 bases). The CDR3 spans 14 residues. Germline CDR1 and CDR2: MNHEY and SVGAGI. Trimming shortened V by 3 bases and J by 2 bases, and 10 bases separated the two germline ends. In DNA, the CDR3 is TGTGCCAGCAGTTATGAGGACAGTAACACTGAAGCTTTCTTT. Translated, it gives CASSYEDSNTEAFF.

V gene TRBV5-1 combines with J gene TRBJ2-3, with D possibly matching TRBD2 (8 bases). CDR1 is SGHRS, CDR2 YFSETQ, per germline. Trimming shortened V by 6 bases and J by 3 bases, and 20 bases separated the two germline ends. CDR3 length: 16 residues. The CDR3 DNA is TGCGCCAGCAACAGTAGAGGGGGCGGGAGGACAGATACGCAGTATTTT. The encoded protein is CASNSRGGGRTDTQYF.

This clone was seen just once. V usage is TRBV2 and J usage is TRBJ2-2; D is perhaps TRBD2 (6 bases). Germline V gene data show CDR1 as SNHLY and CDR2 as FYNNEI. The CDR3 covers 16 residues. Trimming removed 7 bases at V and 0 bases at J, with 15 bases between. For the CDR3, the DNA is TGTGCCAGCAACCTCGCGGGGACCCCGAACACCGGGGAGCTGTTTTTT. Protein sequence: CASNLAGTPNTGELFF.

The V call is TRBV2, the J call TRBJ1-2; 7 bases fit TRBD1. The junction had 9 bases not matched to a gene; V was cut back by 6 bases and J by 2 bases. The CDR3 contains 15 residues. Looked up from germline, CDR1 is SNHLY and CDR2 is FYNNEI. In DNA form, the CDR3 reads TGTGCCAGCAGCCGACAGGGTGAAGTCAACTATGGCTACACCTTC. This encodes CASSRQGEVNYGYTF.

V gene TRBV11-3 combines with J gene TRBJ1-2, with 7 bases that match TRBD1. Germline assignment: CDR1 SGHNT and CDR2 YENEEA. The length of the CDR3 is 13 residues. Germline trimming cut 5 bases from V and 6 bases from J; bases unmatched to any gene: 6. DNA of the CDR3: TGTGCCAGCAGCCAAGAGACAGGGAATGGCTACACCTTC. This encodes CASSQETGNGYTF. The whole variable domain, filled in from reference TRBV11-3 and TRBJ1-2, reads EAGVVQSPRYKIIEKKQPVAFWCNPISGHNTLYWYLQNLGQGPELLIRYENEEAVDDSQLPKDRFSAERLKGVDSTLKIQPAELGDSAVYLCASSQETGNGYTFGSGTRLTVV.

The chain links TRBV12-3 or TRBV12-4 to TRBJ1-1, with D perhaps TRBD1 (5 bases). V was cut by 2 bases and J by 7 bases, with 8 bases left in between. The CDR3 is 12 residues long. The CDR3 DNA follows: TGTGCCAGCAGTTTAAACCAGGGTGAAGCTTTCTTT. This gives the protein CASSLNQGEAFF.

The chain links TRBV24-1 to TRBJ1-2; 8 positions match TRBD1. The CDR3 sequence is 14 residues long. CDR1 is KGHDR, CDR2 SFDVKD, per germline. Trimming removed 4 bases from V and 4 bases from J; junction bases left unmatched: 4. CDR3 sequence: CATSETGGIYGYTF. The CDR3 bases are TGTGCCACCAGTGAAACAGGGGGTATCTATGGCTACACCTTC.

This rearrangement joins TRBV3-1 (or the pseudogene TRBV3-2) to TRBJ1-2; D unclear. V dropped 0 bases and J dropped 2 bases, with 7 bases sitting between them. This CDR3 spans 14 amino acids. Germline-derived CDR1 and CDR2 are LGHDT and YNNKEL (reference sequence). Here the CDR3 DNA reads TGTGCCAGCAGCCAAGATCATCGGAACTATGGCTACACCTTC. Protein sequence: CASSQDHRNYGYTF.

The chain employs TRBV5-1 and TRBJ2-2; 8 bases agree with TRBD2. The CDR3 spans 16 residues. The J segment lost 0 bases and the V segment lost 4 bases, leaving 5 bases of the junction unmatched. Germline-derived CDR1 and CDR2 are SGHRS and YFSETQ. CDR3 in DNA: TGCGCCAGCAGCAAAACGGGGGGGGCGAACACCGGGGAGCTGTTTTTT. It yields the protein CASSKTGGANTGELFF.

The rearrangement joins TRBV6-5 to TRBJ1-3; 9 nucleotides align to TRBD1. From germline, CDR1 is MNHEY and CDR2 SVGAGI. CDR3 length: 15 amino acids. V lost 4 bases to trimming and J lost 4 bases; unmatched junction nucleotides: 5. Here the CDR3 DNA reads TGTGCCAGCAGTTCCGGGACAGGGACGGGAAACACCATATATTTT. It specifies CASSSGTGTGNTIYF.

This CDR3 is CASSLGGAPNGYTF. The DNA for the CDR3 is TGTGCCAGCAGCCTCGGGGGGGCCCCCAATGGCTACACCTTC. This rearrangement joins TRBV28 to TRBJ1-2; D is possibly TRBD1 (6 bases). The length of the CDR3 is 14 residues. V lost 6 bases to trimming and J lost 6 bases, with 17 bases between them. CDR1 is MDHEN and CDR2 is SYDVKM in the germline V gene.

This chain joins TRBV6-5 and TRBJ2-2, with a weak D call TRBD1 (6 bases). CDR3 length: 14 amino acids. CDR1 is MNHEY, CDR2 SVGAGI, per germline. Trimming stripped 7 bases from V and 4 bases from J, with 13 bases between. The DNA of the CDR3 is TGTGCCAGCAAGGGGGTAGTAAGCACCGGGGAGCTGTTTTTT. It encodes CASKGVVSTGELFF.

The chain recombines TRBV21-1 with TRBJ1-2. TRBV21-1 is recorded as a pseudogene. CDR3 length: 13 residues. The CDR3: CASSRGENYGYTF. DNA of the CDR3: TGTGCCAGCAGCAGGGGGGAGAACTATGGCTACACCTTC.

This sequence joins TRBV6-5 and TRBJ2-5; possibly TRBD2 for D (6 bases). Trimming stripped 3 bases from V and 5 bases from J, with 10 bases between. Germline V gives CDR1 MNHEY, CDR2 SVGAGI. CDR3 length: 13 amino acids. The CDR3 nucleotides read TGTGCCAGCAGTTATGGGGGGTGGGAGACCCAGTACTTC. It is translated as CASSYGGWETQYF.

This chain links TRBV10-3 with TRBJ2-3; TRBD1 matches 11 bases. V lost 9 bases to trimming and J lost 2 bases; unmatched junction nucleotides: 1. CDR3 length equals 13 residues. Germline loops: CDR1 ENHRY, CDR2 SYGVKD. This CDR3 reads CAIGQGATDTQYF. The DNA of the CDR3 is TGTGCCATAGGACAGGGGGCCACAGATACGCAGTATTTT.

The CDR3 DNA follows: TGTGCCAGCAGCATACGGACAAACCAAGAGACCCAGTACTTC. Its translation is CASSIRTNQETQYF. The genes are TRBV7-9 and TRBJ2-5; weak D call: TRBD1 (5 bases). V was pared by 5 bases and J by 0 bases, with 10 bases between. The CDR3 is 14 amino acids. Germline assignment: CDR1 SEHNR and CDR2 FQNEAQ (reference sequence).

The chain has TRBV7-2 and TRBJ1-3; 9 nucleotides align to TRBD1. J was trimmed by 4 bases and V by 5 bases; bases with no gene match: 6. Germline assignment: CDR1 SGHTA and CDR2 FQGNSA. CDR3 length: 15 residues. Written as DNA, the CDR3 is TGTGCCAGCAGCCCGGCAGGACAGGGGGGAAACACCATATATTTT. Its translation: CASSPAGQGGNTIYF.

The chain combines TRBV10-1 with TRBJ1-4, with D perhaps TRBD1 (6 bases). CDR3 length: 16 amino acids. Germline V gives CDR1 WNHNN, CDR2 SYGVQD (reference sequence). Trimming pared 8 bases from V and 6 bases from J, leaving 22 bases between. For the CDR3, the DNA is TGCGCCAGCCCAGGGGCTCCTGGGGAAATTGATGAAAAACTGTTTTTT. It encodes CASPGAPGEIDEKLFF.

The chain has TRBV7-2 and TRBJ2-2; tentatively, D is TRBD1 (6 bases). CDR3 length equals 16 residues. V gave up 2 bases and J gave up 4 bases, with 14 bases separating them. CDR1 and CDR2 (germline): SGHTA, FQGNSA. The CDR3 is CASSLSQGLATGELFF. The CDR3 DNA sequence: TGTGCCAGCAGCTTATCACAGGGCCTTGCCACCGGGGAGCTGTTTTTT.

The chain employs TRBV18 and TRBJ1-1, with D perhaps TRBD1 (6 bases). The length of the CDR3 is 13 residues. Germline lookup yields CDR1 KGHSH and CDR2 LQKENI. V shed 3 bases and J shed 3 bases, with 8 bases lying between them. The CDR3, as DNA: TGTGCCAGCTCACCGAGGGGGTACACTGAAGCTTTCTTT. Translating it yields CASSPRGYTEAFF.

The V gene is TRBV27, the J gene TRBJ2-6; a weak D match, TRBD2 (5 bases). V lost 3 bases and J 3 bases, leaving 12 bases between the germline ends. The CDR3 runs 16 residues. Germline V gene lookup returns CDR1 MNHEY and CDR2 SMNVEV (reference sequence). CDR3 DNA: TGTGCCAGCAGTTTGAGACCGGGGAATGGGGCCAACGTCCTGACTTTC. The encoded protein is CASSLRPGNGANVLTF.

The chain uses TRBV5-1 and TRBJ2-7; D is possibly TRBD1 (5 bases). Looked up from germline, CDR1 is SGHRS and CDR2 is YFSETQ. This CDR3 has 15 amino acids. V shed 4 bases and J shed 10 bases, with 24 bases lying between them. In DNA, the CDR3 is TGCGCCAGCAGCCCTGGGCCAACAGGTCTAAGGGTTCAGTACGTC. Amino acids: CASSPGPTGLRVQYV.

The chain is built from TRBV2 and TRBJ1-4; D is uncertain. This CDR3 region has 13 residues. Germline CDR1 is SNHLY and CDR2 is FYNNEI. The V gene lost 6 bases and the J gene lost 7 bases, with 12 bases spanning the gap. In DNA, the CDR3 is TGTGCCAGCAGCATTGTTGAGGGTGAAAAACTGTTTTTT. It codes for CASSIVEGEKLFF.

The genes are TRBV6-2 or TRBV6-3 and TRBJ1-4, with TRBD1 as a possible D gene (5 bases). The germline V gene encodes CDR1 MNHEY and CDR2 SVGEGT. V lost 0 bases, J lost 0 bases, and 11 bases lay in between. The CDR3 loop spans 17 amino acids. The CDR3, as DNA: TGTGCCAGCAGTTACTCCGGGGGACCTGCAACTAATGAAAAACTGTTTTTT. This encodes CASSYSGGPATNEKLFF.

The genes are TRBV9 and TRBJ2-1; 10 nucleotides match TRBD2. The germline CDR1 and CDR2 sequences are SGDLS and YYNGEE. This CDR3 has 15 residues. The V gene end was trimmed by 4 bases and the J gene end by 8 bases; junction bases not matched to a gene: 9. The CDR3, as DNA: TGTGCCAGCAGCACCTCTAGCGGGGGATGGGATGAGCAGTTCTTC. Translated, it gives CASSTSSGGWDEQFF.

The CDR3 region is CASSEQGAYTEAFF. CDR3 nucleotide sequence: TGTGCCAGCAGTGAACAGGGGGCGTACACTGAAGCTTTCTTT. V and J are TRBV2 and TRBJ1-1; 8 nucleotides match TRBD1. There are 14 residues in the CDR3. V trimming: 2 bases; J trimming: 3 bases; junction bases outside the gene matches: 2. Per the germline V gene, CDR1 is SNHLY and CDR2 is FYNNEI.

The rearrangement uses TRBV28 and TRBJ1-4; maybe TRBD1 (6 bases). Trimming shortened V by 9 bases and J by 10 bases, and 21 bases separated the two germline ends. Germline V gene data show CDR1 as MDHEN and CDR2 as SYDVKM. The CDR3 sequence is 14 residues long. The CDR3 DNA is TGTGCCAGTACCCGATCGGGGGGGCTAAGAAAACTGTTTTTT. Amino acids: CASTRSGGLRKLFF.